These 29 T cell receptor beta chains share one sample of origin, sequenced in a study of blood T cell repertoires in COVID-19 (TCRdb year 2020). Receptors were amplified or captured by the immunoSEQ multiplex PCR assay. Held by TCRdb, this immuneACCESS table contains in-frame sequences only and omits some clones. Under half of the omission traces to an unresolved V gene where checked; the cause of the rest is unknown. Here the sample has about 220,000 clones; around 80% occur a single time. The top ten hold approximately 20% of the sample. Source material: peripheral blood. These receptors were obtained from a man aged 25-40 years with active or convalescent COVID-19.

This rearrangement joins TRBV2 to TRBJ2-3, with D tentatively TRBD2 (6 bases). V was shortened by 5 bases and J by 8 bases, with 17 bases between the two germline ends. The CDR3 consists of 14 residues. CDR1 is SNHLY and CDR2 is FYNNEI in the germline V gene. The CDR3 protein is CASSLHQGGGTQYF. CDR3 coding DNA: TGTGCCAGCAGTCTACATCAGGGAGGCGGTACGCAGTATTTT.

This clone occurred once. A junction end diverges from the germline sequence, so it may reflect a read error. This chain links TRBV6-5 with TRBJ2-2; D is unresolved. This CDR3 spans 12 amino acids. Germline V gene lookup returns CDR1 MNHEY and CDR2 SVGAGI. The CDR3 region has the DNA TGTGCCAGCAGTTATGACACAGGGGAGCTGTTTTTT. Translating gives CASSYDTGELFF.

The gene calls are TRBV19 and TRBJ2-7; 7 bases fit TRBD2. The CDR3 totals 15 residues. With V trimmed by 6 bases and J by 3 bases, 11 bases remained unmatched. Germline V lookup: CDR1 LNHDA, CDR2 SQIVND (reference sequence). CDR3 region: CASRSKREGIYEQYF. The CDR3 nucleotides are TGTGCCAGTAGATCAAAGCGGGAAGGAATCTACGAGCAGTACTTC.

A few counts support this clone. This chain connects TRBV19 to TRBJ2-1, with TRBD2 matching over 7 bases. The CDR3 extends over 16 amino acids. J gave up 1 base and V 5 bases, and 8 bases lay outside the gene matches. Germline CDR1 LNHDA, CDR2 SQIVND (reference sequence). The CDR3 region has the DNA TGTGCCAGTAGTCGGTTTTCTAGCGGTTCCTACAATGAGCAGTTCTTC. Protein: CASSRFSSGSYNEQFF.

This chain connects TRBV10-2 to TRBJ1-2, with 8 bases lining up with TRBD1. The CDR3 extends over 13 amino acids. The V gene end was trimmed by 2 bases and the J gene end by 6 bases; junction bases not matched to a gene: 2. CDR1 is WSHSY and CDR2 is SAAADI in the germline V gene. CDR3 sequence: CASSEETGDGYTF. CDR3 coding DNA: TGCGCCAGCAGTGAGGAGACAGGGGATGGCTACACCTTC.

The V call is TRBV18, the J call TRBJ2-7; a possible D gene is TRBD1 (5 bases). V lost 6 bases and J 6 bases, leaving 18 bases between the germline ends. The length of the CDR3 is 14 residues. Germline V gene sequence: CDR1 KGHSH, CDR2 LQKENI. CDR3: CASSNQGQGSEQYF. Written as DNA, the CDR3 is TGTGCCAGCTCCAACCAAGGGCAGGGAAGCGAGCAGTACTTC. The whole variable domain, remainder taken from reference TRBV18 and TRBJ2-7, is NAGVMQNPRHLVRRRGQEARLRCSPMKGHSHVYWYRQLPEEGLKFMVYLQKENIIDESGMPKERFSAEFPKEGPSILRIQQVVRGDSAAYFCASSNQGQGSEQYFGPGTRLTVT.

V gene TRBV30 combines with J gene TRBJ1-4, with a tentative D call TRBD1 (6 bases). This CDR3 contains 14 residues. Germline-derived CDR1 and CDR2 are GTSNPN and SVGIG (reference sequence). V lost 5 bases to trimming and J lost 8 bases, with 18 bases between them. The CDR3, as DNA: TGTGCCTGGTCGGCCGGGTTGAGGGGGGAAAAACTGTTTTTT. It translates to CAWSAGLRGEKLFF.

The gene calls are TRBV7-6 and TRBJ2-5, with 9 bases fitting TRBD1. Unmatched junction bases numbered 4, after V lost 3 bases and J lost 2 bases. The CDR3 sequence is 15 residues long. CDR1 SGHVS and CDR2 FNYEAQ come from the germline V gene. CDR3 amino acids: CASSFTTGGQETQYF. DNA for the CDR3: TGTGCCAGCAGCTTCACGACAGGGGGTCAAGAGACCCAGTACTTC.

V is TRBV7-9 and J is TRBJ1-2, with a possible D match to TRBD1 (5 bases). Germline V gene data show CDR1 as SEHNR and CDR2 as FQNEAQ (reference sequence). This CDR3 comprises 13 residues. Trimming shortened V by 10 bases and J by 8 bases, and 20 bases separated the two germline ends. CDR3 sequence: CAIKNTQDQGYTF. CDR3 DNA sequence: TGTGCCATCAAAAACACACAGGATCAGGGCTACACCTTC.

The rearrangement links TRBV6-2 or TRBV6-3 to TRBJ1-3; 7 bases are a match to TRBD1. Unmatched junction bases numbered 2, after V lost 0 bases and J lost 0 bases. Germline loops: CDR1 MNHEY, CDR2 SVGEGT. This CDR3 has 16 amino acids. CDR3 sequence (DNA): TGTGCCAGCAGTTACTCGACAGGGAGCTCTGGAAACACCATATATTTT. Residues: CASSYSTGSSGNTIYF.

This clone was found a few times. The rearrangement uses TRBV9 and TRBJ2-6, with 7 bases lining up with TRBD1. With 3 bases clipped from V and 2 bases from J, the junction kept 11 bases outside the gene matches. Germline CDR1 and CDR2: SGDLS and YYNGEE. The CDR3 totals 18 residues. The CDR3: CASSAKGGAVTGANVLTF. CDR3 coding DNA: TGTGCCAGCAGCGCCAAAGGGGGCGCGGTTACTGGGGCCAACGTCCTGACTTTC.

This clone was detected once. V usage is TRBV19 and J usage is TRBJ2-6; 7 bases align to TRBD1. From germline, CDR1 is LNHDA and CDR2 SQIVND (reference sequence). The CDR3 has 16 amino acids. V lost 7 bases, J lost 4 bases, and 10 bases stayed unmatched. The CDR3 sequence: CASNHLRGYGANVLTF. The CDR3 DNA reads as TGTGCCAGTAACCACCTCAGGGGGTACGGGGCCAACGTCCTGACTTTC.

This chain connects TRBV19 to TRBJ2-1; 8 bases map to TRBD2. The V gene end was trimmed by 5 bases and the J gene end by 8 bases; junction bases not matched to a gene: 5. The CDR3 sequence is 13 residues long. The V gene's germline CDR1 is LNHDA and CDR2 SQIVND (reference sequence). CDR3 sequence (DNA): TGTGCCAGTAGTCCGCGGGGGGCCGATGAGCAGTTCTTC. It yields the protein CASSPRGADEQFF. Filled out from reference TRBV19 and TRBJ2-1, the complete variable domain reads DGGITQSPKYLFRKEGQNVTLSCEQNLNHDAMYWYRQDPGQGLRLIYYSQIVNDFQKGDIAEGYSVSREKKESFPLTVTSAQKNPTAFYLCASSPRGADEQFFGPGTRLTVL.

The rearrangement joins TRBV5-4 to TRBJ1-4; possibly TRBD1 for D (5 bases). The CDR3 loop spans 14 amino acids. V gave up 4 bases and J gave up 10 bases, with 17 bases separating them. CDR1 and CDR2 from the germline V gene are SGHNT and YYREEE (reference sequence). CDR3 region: CASSPGGVTGKLFF. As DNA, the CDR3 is TGTGCCAGCAGCCCCGGGGGGGTTACAGGAAAACTGTTTTTT.

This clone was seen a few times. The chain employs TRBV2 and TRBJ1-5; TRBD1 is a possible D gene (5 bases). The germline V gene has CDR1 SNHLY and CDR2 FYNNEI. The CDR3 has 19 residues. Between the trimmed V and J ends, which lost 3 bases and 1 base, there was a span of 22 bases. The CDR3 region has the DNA TGTGCCAGCAGTGATTTTGACGGGTCAGGGCACCTAAGCAATCAGCCCCAGCATTTT. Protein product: CASSDFDGSGHLSNQPQHF. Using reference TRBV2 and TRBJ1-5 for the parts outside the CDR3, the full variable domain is EPEVTQTPSHQVTQMGQEVILRCVPISNHLYFYWYRQILGQKVEFLVSFYNNEISEKSEIFDDQFSVERPDGSNFTLKIRSTKLEDSAMYFCASSDFDGSGHLSNQPQHFGDGTRLSIL.

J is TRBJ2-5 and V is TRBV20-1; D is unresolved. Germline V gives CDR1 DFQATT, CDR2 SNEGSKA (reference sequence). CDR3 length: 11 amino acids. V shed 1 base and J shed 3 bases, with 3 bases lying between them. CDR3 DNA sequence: TGCAGTGCTAGAGCCGAAGAGACCCAGTACTTC. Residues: CSARAEETQYF.

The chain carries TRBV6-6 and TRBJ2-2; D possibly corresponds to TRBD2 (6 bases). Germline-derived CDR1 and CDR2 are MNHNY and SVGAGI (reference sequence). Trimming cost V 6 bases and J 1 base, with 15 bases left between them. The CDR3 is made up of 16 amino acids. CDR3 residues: CASSRPGTQNTGELFF. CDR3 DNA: TGTGCCAGCAGCCGACCCGGGACTCAGAACACCGGGGAGCTGTTTTTT.

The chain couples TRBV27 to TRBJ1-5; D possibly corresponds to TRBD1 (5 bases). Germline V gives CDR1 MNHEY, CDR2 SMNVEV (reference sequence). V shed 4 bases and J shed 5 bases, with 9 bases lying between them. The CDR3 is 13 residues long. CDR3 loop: CASSSEGDQPQHF. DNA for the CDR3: TGTGCCAGCAGTTCAGAAGGGGATCAGCCCCAGCATTTT.

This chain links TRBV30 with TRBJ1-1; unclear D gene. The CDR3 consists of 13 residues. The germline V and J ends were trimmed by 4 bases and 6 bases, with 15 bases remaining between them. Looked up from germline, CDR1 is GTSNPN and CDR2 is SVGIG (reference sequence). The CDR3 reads CAWNRPSAAEAFF. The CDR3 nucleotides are TGTGCCTGGAACCGACCCAGCGCGGCTGAAGCTTTCTTT.

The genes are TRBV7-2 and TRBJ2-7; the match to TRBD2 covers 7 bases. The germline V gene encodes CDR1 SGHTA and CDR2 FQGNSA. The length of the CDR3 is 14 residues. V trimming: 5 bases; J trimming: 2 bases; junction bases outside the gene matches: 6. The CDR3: CASSLGAGAYEQYF. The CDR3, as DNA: TGTGCCAGCAGCCTAGGGGCGGGAGCCTACGAGCAGTACTTC. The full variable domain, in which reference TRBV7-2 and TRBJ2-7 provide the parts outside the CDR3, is GAGVSQSPSNKVTEKGKDVELRCDPISGHTALYWYRQSLGQGLEFLIYFQGNSAPDKSGLPSDRFSAERTGGSVSTLTIQRTQQEDSAVYLCASSLGAGAYEQYFGPGTRLTVT.

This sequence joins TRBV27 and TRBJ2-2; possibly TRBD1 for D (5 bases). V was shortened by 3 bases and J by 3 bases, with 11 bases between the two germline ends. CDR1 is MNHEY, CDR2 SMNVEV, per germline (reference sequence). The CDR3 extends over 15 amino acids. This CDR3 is CASSLGPPDTGELFF. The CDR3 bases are TGTGCCAGCAGTTTGGGGCCCCCAGACACCGGGGAGCTGTTTTTT.

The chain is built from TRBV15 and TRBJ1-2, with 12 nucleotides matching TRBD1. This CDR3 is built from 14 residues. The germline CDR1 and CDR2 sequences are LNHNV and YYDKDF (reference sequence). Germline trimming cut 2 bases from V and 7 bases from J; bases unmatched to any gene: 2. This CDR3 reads CATSRRDRGPGYTF. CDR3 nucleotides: TGTGCCACCAGCAGAAGGGACAGGGGGCCTGGCTACACCTTC.

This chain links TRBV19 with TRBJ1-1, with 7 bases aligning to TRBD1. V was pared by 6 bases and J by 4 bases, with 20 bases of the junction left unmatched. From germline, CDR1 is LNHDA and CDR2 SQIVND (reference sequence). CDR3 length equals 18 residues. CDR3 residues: CASSSGGRQGRSSTEAFF. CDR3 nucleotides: TGTGCCAGTAGCAGTGGAGGTCGACAGGGTAGGTCGTCCACTGAAGCTTTCTTT.

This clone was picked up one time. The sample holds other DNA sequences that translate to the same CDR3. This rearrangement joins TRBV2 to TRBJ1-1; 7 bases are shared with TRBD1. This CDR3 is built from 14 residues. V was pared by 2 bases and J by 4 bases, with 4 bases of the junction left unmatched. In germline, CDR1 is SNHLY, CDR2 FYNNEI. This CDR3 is CASSERAGGTEAFF. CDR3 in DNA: TGTGCCAGCAGTGAAAGGGCAGGGGGCACTGAAGCTTTCTTT. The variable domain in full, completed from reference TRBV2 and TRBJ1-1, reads EPEVTQTPSHQVTQMGQEVILRCVPISNHLYFYWYRQILGQKVEFLVSFYNNEISEKSEIFDDQFSVERPDGSNFTLKIRSTKLEDSAMYFCASSERAGGTEAFFGQGTRLTVV.

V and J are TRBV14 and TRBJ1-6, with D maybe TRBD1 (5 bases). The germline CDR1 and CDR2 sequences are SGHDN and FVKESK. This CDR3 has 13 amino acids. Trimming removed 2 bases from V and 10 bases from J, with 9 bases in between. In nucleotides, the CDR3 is TGTGCCAGCAGCCAAAGGGCAGGGTCACCCCTCCACTTT. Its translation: CASSQRAGSPLHF.

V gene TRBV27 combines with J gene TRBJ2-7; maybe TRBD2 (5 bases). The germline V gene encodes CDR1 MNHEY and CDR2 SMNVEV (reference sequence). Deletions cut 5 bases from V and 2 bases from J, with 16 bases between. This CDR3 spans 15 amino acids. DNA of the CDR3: TGTGCCAGCAGTCTTCTCGGAAGCGGCACCTACGAGCAGTACTTC. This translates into CASSLLGSGTYEQYF.

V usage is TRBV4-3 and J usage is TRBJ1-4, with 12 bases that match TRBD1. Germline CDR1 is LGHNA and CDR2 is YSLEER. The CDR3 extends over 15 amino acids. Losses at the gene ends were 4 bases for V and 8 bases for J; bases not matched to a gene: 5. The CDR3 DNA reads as TGCGCCAGCAGCCGGAAAGGGACAGGGGGCGAAAAACTGTTTTTT. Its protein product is CASSRKGTGGEKLFF.

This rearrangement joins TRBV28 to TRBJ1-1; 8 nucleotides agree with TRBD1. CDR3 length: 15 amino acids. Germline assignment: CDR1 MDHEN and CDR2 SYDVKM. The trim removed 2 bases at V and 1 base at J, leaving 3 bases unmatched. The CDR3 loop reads CASSLPGQGNTEAFF. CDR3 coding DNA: TGTGCCAGCAGTTTACCCGGACAGGGGAACACTGAAGCTTTCTTT.

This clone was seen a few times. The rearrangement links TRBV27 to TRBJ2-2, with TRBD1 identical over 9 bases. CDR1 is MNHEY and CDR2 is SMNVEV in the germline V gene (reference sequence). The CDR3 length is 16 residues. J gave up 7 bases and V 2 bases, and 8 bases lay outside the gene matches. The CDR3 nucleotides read TGTGCCAGCAGTTTAGGGACAGGGTACCTTAGCGGGGAGCTGTTTTTT. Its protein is CASSLGTGYLSGELFF.